Below, 20 T cell receptor beta chains from the same sample are listed, as sequenced in a study of blood T cell repertoires in COVID-19. Generated by immunoSEQ multiplex PCR, the TCRdb table keeps only in-frame clones and is missing some. The sample has over 250,000 clones; about 82% are singletons. Specimen: peripheral blood. The receptors derive from a man aged 45-65 years with active or convalescent COVID-19.

For the CDR3, the DNA is TGTGCCAGCAGGCCGACAGGGTCGGGAGAAAAACTGTTTTTT. Its translation is CASRPTGSGEKLFF. The rearrangement uses TRBV2 and TRBJ1-4; 7 positions match TRBD1. Germline trimming cut 6 bases from V and 8 bases from J; bases unmatched to any gene: 9. This CDR3 region has 14 residues. In germline, CDR1 is SNHLY, CDR2 FYNNEI.

J is TRBJ1-2 and V is TRBV28; D perhaps matches TRBD1 (5 bases). CDR3 length: 13 amino acids. Trimming removed 5 bases from V and 5 bases from J, with 12 bases in between. The germline gives CDR1 MDHEN, CDR2 SYDVKM. The CDR3 bases are TGTGCCAGCAGTAGGCTACAGGATTATGGCTACACCTTC. It yields the protein CASSRLQDYGYTF.

The rearrangement uses TRBV2 and TRBJ2-3, with a weak D call TRBD2 (6 bases). Per the germline V gene, CDR1 is SNHLY and CDR2 is FYNNEI. There are 13 residues in the CDR3. Trimming removed 6 bases from V and 6 bases from J, with 13 bases in between. CDR3 loop: CASRVGRTDTQYF. Written as DNA, the CDR3 is TGTGCCAGCAGGGTAGGGAGGACCGATACGCAGTATTTT. Complete variable domain (other parts from reference TRBV2 and TRBJ2-3): EPEVTQTPSHQVTQMGQEVILRCVPISNHLYFYWYRQILGQKVEFLVSFYNNEISEKSEIFDDQFSVERPDGSNFTLKIRSTKLEDSAMYFCASRVGRTDTQYFGPGTRLTVL.

The chain is built from TRBV5-1 and TRBJ2-5; TRBD2 agrees at 9 bases. The CDR3 spans 16 residues. J was trimmed by 4 bases and V by 1 base; bases with no gene match: 8. The germline V gene encodes CDR1 SGHRS and CDR2 YFSETQ. In DNA, the CDR3 is TGCGCCAGCAGCTTGCCCTTAGCGGGAGTAGGAGAGACCCAGTACTTC. This translates into CASSLPLAGVGETQYF.

This sequence joins TRBV5-6 and TRBJ2-3, with D possibly matching TRBD2 (6 bases). Germline loops: CDR1 SGHDT, CDR2 YYEEEE. The CDR3 has 16 residues. V lost 7 bases to trimming and J lost 0 bases, with 18 bases between them. CDR3 coding DNA: TGTGCCAGCCGGCTACTGTTAGCGGAAAGCACAGATACGCAGTATTTT. It is translated as CASRLLLAESTDTQYF.

The chain links TRBV4-3 to TRBJ1-2, with a tentative D call TRBD1 (6 bases). The CDR3 loop spans 15 amino acids. Germline V lookup: CDR1 LGHNA, CDR2 YSLEER. Trimming pared 0 bases from V and 3 bases from J, leaving 11 bases between. This chain's CDR3 is CASSQEGRGYYGYTF. DNA for the CDR3: TGCGCCAGCAGCCAAGAGGGCAGGGGTTACTATGGCTACACCTTC.

The chain links TRBV3-1 (or the pseudogene TRBV3-2) to TRBJ1-5; D is ambiguous. The CDR3 length is 14 residues. V shed 3 bases and J shed 3 bases, with 9 bases lying between them. Germline CDR1 is LGHDT and CDR2 is YNNKEL (reference sequence). The CDR3 spells CASSQNSANQPQHF. In DNA, the CDR3 is TGTGCCAGCAGCCAGAACAGTGCCAATCAGCCCCAGCATTTT.

Only a few counts were recorded for this clone. The genes are TRBV18 and TRBJ2-1; 7 bases are a match to TRBD2. V lost 6 bases to trimming and J lost 5 bases; unmatched junction nucleotides: 7. The CDR3 runs 14 residues. Germline V gene lookup returns CDR1 KGHSH and CDR2 LQKENI. Here the CDR3 DNA reads TGTGCCAGCTCTCCCGGGACTACCGACAATGAGCAGTTCTTC. Its translation: CASSPGTTDNEQFF.

This clone was observed once. The chain recombines TRBV9 with TRBJ2-2; 8 positions match TRBD1. Looked up from germline, CDR1 is SGDLS and CDR2 is YYNGEE. Unmatched junction bases numbered 5, after V lost 4 bases and J lost 0 bases. The CDR3 length is 16 residues. The CDR3, as DNA: TGTGCCAGCAGCCCCCGGGACAGGTCGAACACCGGGGAGCTGTTTTTT. This gives the protein CASSPRDRSNTGELFF.

The gene calls are TRBV9 and TRBJ1-3; D remains ambiguous. There are 13 residues in the CDR3. V lost 2 bases and J 8 bases, leaving 11 bases between the germline ends. Germline V lookup: CDR1 SGDLS, CDR2 YYNGEE. The CDR3 sequence is CASSVRVRDTIYF. Written as DNA, the CDR3 is TGTGCCAGCAGCGTGAGAGTTCGGGACACCATATATTTT.

The V and J genes are TRBV7-2 and TRBJ2-7, with D perhaps matching TRBD1 (5 bases). Trimming took off 5 bases at V and 7 bases at J, with 27 bases between the two ends. Germline CDR1 SGHTA, CDR2 FQGNSA. CDR3 size: 17 residues. CDR3 DNA: TGTGCCAGCAGCGCGCCTAGTCGGGCAGGGAATGACGTAGAGCAGTACTTC. Translation gives CASSAPSRAGNDVEQYF.

The genes are TRBV6-1 and TRBJ1-5; D is possibly TRBD1 (5 bases). The germline gives CDR1 MNHNS, CDR2 SASEGT. Trimming stripped 3 bases from V and 6 bases from J, with 15 bases between. The CDR3 has 15 residues. This chain's CDR3 is CASSDGLGRGQPQHF. The CDR3 nucleotides read TGTGCCAGCAGTGACGGGCTAGGGAGGGGTCAGCCCCAGCATTTT.

The rearrangement uses TRBV5-6 and TRBJ2-7, with D tentatively TRBD2 (5 bases). V gave up 2 bases and J gave up 5 bases, with 11 bases separating them. Germline V gives CDR1 SGHDT, CDR2 YYEEEE. This CDR3 has 13 residues. Here the CDR3 reads CASSLRSGNEQYF. DNA of the CDR3: TGTGCCAGCAGCTTAAGGTCGGGGAACGAGCAGTACTTC.

The chain is built from TRBV5-8 and TRBJ1-1; 7 bases are shared with TRBD1. V shed 0 bases and J 6 bases; nucleotides not matched to a gene: 5. The V gene's germline CDR1 is SGHTS and CDR2 YDEGEE. The CDR3 covers 14 residues. The CDR3 loop reads CASSLGQGVSEAFF. In DNA, the CDR3 is TGTGCCAGCAGCTTGGGACAGGGAGTGTCTGAAGCTTTCTTT.

The chain is built from TRBV28 and TRBJ2-2, with 7 positions matching TRBD2. The germline V gene has CDR1 MDHEN and CDR2 SYDVKM. V gave up 5 bases and J gave up 0 bases; unmatched junction bases: 18. The CDR3 totals 20 residues. The CDR3 loop reads CASSPLLQGGVVANTGELFF. In nucleotides, the CDR3 is TGTGCCAGCAGTCCCCTTTTGCAGGGAGGGGTTGTAGCGAACACCGGGGAGCTGTTTTTT. The whole variable domain, remainder taken from reference TRBV28 and TRBJ2-2, is DVKVTQSSRYLVKRTGEKVFLECVQDMDHENMFWYRQDPGLGLRLIYFSYDVKMKEKGDIPEGYSVSREKKERFSLILESASTNQTSMYLCASSPLLQGGVVANTGELFFGEGSRLTVL.

CDR3 sequence: CASSLVLAGVTQYF. In DNA, the CDR3 is TGTGCCAGCAGCTTAGTTCTAGCGGGAGTAACGCAGTATTTT. The chain has TRBV7-2 and TRBJ2-3; 10 positions match TRBD2. With 1 base clipped from V and 9 bases from J, the junction kept 4 bases outside the gene matches. Germline lookup yields CDR1 SGHTA and CDR2 FQGNSA. The CDR3 runs to 14 residues.

The genes are TRBV7-2 and TRBJ2-2; no clear D. V dropped 4 bases and J dropped 1 base, with 16 bases sitting between them. Germline CDR1 SGHTA, CDR2 FQGNSA. This CDR3 comprises 17 residues. The CDR3 protein is CASSSGLEYWNTGELFF. As DNA, the CDR3 is TGTGCCAGCAGCTCCGGCCTGGAGTATTGGAACACCGGGGAGCTGTTTTTT.

This clone has only one observation. This rearrangement joins TRBV7-2 to TRBJ1-2, with D perhaps matching TRBD1 (5 bases). Trimming stripped 5 bases from V and 3 bases from J, with 16 bases between. This CDR3 is 15 amino acids long. CDR1 and CDR2 (germline): SGHTA, FQGNSA. The CDR3 DNA follows: TGTGCCAGCAGCCGCCTCGGAGGGGAGTACTATGGCTACACCTTC. The encoded protein is CASSRLGGEYYGYTF.

The chain joins TRBV30 to TRBJ2-7; TRBD2 matches at 7 bases. Germline CDR1 and CDR2: GTSNPN and SVGIG (reference sequence). Trimming took 5 bases from V and 9 from J; bases not matched to a gene: 7. This CDR3 region has 11 residues. CDR3 sequence (DNA): TGTGCCTGGGGGCGGGAGCGGGGGCAGTACTTC. Its protein is CAWGRERGQYF.

The gene calls are TRBV10-2 and TRBJ2-7; TRBD1 aligns across 7 bases. This CDR3 region has 14 residues. V gave up 8 bases and J gave up 3 bases; unmatched junction bases: 10. Germline CDR1 reads WSHSY; CDR2 reads SAAADI. The CDR3 DNA reads as TGCGCCAGCCAGGGGGTCGGGTTCGGCTACGAGCAGTACTTC. Residues: CASQGVGFGYEQYF.